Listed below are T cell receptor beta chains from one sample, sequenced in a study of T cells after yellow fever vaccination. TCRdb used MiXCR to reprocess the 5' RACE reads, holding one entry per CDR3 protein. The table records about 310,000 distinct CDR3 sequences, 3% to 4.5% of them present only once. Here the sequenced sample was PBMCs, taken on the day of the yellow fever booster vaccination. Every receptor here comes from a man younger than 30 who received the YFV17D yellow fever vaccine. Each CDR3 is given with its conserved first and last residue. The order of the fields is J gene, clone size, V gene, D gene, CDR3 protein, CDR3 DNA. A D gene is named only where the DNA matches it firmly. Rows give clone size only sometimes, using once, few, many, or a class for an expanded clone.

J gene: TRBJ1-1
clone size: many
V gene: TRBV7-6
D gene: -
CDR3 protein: CASSLLRDEAFF
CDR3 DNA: TGTGCCAGCAGCTTACTTCGAGATGAAGCTTTCTTT

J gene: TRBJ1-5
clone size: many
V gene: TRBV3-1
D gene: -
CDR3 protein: CASSQGQGGRYSNQPQHF
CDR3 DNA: TGTGCCAGCAGCCAAGGGCAGGGTGGGCGATATAGCAATCAGCCCCAGCATTTT

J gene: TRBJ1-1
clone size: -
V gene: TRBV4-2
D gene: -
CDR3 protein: CASSQDPRLGNTEAFF
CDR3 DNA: TGTGCCAGCAGCCAAGATCCGAGATTGGGGAACACTGAAGCTTTCTTT

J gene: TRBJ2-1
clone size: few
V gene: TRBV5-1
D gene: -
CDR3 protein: CASSLLPGGNNEQFF
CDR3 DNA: TGCGCCAGCAGCTTGTTACCTGGGGGAAACAATGAGCAGTTCTTC

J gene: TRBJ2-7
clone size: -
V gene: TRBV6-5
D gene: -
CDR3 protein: CASSYSGLGLYEQYF
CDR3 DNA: TGTGCCAGCAGTTACTCGGGACTGGGACTCTACGAGCAGTACTTC

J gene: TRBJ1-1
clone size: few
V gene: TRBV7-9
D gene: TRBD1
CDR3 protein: CASSSYRGGEQNTEAFF
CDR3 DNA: TGTGCCAGCAGCTCTTACAGGGGAGGCGAGCAGAACACTGAAGCTTTCTTT

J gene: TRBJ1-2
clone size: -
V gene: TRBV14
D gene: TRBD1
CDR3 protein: CASSGNRGLDYGYTF
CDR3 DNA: TGTGCCAGCAGCGGAAACAGGGGGCTAGACTATGGCTACACCTTC

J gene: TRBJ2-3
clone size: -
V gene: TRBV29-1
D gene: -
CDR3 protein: CSVEDSTIPTDTQYF
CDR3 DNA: TGCAGCGTGGAGGACAGCACAATCCCCACAGATACGCAGTATTTT

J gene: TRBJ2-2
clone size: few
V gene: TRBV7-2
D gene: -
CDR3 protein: CASRPDGNTGELFF
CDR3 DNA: TGTGCCAGCAGACCGGACGGCAACACCGGGGAGCTGTTTTTT

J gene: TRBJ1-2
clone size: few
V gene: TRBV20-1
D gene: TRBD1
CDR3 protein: CSARDSVNPNYGYTF
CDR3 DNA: TGCAGTGCTCGGGACAGCGTAAACCCTAACTATGGCTACACCTTC

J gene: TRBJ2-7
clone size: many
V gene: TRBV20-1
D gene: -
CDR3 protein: CSARSSNSYEQYF
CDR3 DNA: TGCAGTGCTAGGTCCTCCAACTCCTACGAGCAGTACTTC

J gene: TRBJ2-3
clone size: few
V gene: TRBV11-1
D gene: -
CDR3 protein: CASSFMTGYTDTQYF
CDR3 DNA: TGTGCCAGCAGCTTTATGACCGGATACACAGATACGCAGTATTTT

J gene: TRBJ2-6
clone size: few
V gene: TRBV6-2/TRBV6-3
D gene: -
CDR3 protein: CASTGAGANVLTF
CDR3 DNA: TGTGCCAGCACCGGAGCAGGGGCCAACGTCCTGACTTTC

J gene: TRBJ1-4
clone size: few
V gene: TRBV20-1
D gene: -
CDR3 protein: CSANPGGANEKLFF
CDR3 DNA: TGCAGTGCTAATCCGGGTGGGGCTAATGAAAAACTGTTTTTT

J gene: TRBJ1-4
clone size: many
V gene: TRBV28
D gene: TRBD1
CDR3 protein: CASRTTGILEKLFF
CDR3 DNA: TGTGCCAGCAGAACGACAGGGATCCTTGAAAAACTGTTTTTT

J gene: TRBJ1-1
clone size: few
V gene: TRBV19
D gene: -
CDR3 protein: CASKGSGRNTEAFF
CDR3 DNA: TGTGCCAGTAAAGGGAGCGGAAGGAACACTGAAGCTTTCTTT

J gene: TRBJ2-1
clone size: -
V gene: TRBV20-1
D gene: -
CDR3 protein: CSAGTTGEALNEQFF
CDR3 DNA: TGCAGTGCTGGGACTACAGGGGAGGCCCTCAATGAGCAGTTCTTC

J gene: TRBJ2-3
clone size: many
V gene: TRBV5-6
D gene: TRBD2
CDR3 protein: CASSLRGGGTDTQYF
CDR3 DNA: TGTGCCAGCAGCTTACGGGGGGGAGGCACAGATACGCAGTATTTT

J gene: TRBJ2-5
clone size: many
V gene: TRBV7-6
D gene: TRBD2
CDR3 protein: CASSFGGGGQETQYF
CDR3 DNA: TGTGCCAGCAGCTTTGGCGGGGGGGGACAAGAGACCCAGTACTTC

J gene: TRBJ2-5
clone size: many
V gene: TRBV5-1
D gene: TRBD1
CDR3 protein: CASSSPTGAFGETQYF
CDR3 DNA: TGCGCCAGCAGCTCGCCTACAGGGGCCTTTGGGGAGACCCAGTACTTC

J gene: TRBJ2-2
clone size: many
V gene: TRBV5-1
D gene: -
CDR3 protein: CASSLEGTGELFF
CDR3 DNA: TGCGCCAGCAGCTTGGAGGGGACCGGGGAGCTGTTTTTT

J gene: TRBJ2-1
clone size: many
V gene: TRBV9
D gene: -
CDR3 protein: CASSVGYEQFF
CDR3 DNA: TGTGCCAGCAGCGTAGGGTATGAGCAGTTCTTC

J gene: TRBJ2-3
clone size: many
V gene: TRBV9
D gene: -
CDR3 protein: CASSPKLTIPSTDTQYF
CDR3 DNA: TGTGCCAGCAGCCCGAAATTGACAATCCCTAGCACAGATACGCAGTATTTT

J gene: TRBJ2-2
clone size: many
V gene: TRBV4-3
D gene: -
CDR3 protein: CASSHQQHTGELFF
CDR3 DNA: TGCGCCAGCAGCCACCAACAGCACACCGGGGAGCTGTTTTTT

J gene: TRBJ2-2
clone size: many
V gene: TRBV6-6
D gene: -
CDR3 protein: CATCGQVYTGELFF
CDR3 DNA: TGTGCCACCTGTGGGCAGGTGTACACCGGGGAGCTGTTTTTT

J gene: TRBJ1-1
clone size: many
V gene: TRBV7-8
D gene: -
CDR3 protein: CASSPIYRSTEAFF
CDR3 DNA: TGTGCCAGCAGCCCCATTTACCGAAGCACTGAAGCTTTCTTT

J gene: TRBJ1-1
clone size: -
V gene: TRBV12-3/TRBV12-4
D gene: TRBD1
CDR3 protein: CASRGNRGFTEAFF
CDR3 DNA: TGTGCCAGCAGGGGGAACAGGGGCTTCACTGAAGCTTTCTTT